The clone carrying this T cell receptor (beta chain) showed up many times. The sample originates from a study of T cells in Graves' hyperthyroidism and ophthalmopathy. Amplification of TCR beta CDR3 regions was performed using RNA transcripts as template. HTBI primers drove first-round RT-PCR of the TCR CDR3. TCRdb reanalysed the multiplex PCR reads using MiXCR and keeps one entry per CDR3 protein. The repertoire holds some 620,000 distinct CDR3 sequences, with about a sixth as singletons. Diagnosis rested on symptoms, serum thyroxine and TRAb, thyroid ultrasound, and orbital computed tomography. Germline V CDR1 and CDR2: SGHNT, YENEEA. V trimming: 5 bases; J trimming: 2 bases; junction bases outside the gene matches: 7. This CDR3 is built from 15 residues.

Sequenced input: blood. The rearrangement uses TRBV11-3 and TRBJ2-7; TRBD2 aligns across 9 bases. This receptor was identified in a woman younger than 45 with Graves' hyperthyroidism. The CDR3 loop reads CASSLRTSEAYEQYF. DNA for the CDR3: TGTGCCAGCAGCCTCAGGACTAGCGAGGCCTACGAGCAGTACTTC.